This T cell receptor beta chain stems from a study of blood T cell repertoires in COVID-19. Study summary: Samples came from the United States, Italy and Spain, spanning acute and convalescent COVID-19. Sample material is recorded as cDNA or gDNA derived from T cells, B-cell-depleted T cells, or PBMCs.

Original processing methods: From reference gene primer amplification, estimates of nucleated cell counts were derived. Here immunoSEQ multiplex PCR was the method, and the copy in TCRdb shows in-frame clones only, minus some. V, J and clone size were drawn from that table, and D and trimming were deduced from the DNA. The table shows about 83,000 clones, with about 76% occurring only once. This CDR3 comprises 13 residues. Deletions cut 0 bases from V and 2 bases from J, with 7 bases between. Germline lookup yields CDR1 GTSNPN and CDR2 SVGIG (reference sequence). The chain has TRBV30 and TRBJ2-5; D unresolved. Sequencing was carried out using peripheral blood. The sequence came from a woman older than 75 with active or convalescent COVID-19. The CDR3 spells CAWSVAEQETQYF. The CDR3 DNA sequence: TGTGCCTGGAGTGTCGCGGAACAAGAGACCCAGTACTTC. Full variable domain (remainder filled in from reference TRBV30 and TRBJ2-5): SQTIHQWPATLVQPVGSPLSLECTVEGTSNPNLYWYRQAAGRGLQLLFYSVGIGQISSEVPQNLSASRPQDRQFILSSKKLLLSDSGFYLCAWSVAEQETQYFGPGTRLLVL.